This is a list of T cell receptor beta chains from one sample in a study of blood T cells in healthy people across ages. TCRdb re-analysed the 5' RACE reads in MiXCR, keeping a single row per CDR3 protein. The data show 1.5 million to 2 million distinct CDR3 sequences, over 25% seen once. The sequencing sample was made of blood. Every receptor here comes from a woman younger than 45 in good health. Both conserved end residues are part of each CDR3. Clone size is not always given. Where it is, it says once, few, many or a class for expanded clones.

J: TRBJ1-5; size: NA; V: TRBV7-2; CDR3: CASSFHGYSNQPQHF
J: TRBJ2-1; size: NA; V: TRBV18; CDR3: CASSPISVEDKFF
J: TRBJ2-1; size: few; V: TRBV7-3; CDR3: CASRLGRGGNNEQFF
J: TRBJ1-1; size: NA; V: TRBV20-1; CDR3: CSARNSRDLNTEAFF
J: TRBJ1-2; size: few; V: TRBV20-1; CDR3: CSAREDNYGYTF
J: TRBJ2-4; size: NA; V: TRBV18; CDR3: CASSLNRPSSKNIQYF
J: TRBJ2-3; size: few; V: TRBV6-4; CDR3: CASSELAGYTSTDTQYF
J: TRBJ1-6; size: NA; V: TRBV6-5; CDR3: CASSSTGTGDSPLHF
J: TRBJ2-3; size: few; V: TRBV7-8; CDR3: CASSLEDERPGTDTQYF
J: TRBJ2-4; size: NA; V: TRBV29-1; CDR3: CSVNRDRENIQYF
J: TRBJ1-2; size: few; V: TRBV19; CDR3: CASSIYAGYGYTF
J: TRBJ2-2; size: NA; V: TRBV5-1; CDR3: CASSLTGGNAGELFF